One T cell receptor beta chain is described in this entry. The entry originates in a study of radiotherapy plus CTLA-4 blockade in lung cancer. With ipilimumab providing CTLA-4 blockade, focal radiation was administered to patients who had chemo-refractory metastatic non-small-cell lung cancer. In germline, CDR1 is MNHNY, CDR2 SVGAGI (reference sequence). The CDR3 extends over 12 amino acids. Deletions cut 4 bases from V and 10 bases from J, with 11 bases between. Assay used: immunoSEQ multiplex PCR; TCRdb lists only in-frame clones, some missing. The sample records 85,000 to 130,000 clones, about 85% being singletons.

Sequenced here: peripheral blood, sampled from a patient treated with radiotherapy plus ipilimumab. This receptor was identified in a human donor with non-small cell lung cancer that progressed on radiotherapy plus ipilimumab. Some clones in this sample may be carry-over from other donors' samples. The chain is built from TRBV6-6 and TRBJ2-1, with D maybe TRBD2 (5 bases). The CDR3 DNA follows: TGTGCCAGCAGTTGGCGGGTAGGGGAGCAGTTCTTC. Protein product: CASSWRVGEQFF.